The clone carrying this TCR beta chain is judged medium-sized. No antigen is known for it. V shed 7 bases and J 5 bases; nucleotides not matched to a gene: 13. Germline CDR1 and CDR2: MNHNS and SASEGT. This CDR3 is built from 16 residues. The data belong to a study of Graves' ophthalmopathy and Graves' hyperthyroidism. Study results and limitations: Most expanded thyroid clonotypes above 0.001 frequency also appeared in blood.

Researchers took RNA transcripts and amplified TCR beta CDR3 regions from them. RT-PCR in the first round used HTBI primers; a second-round multiplex PCR followed. TCRdb reprocessed the multiplex PCR reads via MiXCR and lists one record per CDR3 protein. Of 13,000 to 15,000 distinct CDR3 sequences listed, about 50% are singletons. The rearrangement links TRBV6-1 to TRBJ2-7; the match to TRBD2 covers 11 bases. What was sequenced was peripheral blood. This TCR came from a woman in her thirties with Graves' ophthalmopathy. CDR3 loop: CASTDPTSGRGDEQYF. The DNA for the CDR3 is TGTGCCAGCACAGACCCTACTAGCGGGAGAGGGGACGAGCAGTACTTC.